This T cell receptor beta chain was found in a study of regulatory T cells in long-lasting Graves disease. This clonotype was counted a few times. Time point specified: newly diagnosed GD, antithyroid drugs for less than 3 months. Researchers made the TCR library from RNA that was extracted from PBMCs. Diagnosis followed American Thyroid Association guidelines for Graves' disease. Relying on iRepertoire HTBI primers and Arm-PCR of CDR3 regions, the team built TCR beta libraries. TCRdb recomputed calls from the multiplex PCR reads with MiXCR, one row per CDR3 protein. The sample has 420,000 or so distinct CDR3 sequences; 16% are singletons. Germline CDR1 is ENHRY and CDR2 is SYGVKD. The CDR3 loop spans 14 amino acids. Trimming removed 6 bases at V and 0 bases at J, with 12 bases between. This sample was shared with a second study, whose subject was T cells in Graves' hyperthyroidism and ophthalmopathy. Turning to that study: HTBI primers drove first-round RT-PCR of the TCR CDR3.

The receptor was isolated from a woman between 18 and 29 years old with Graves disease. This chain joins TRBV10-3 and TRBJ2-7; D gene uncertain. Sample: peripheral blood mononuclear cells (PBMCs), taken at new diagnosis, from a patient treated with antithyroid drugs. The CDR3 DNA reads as TGTGCCATCAGCGAAGGACCAATCTCCTACGAGCAGTACTTC. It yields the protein CAISEGPISYEQYF.